This TCR beta chain was sequenced during a study of ipilimumab plus nivolumab after autologous stem cell transplantation. Turning to the study itself: Typical patient got 5 or 6 ipilimumab doses and fewer than 10 nivolumab doses (median).

Sequencing was performed with immunoSEQ multiplex PCR; in TCRdb, only in-frame clones are kept and a portion is missing. The table shows 15,000 to 20,000 clones, with around 81% occurring only once. Patients received nivolumab 3 mg/kg at weeks 1, 4, 7, 10, then fortnightly to week 26. This CDR3 is 15 amino acids long. Germline CDR1 reads KGHSY; CDR2 reads FQNENV. The V and J genes are TRBV16 and TRBJ2-5; 7 nucleotides agree with TRBD2. The DNA end favors TRBJ2-7, so the J call may be wrong. The sample in question was PBMCs, obtained in a trial of ipilimumab plus nivolumab as post-transplant consolidation. The sequence was obtained from a male donor with diffuse large B-cell lymphoma. DNA for the CDR3: TGTGCCAGCAGCCAATCGAGGCGGGGGACCTACGAGCAGTACTTC. Protein sequence: CASSQSRRGTYEQYF.